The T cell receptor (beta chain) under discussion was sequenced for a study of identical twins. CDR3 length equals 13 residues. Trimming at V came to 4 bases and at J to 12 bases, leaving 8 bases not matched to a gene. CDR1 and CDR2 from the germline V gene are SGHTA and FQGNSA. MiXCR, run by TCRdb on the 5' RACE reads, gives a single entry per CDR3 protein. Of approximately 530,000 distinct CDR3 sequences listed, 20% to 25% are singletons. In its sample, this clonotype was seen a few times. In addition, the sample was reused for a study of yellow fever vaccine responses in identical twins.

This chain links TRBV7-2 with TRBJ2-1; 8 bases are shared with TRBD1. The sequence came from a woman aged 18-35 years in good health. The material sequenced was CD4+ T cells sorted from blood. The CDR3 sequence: CASSSTGVGGQFF. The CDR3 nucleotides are TGTGCCAGCAGCTCGACAGGGGTAGGAGGGCAGTTCTTC.